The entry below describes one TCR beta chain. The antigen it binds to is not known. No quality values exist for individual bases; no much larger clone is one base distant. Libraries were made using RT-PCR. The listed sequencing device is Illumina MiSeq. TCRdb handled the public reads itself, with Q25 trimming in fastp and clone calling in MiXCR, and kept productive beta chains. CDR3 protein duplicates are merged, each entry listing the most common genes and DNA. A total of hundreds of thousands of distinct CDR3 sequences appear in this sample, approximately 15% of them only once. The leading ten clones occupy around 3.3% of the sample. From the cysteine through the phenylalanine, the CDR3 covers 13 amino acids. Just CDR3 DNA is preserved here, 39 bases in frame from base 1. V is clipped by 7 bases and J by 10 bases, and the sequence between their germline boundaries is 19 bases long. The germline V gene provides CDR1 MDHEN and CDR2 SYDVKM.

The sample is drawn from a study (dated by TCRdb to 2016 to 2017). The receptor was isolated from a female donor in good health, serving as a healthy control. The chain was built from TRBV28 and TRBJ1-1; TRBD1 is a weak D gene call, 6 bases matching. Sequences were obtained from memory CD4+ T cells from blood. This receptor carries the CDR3 CASKSGGGGSAFF. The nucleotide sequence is TGTGCCAGCAAATCGGGCGGTGGGGGCTCAGCTTTCTTT. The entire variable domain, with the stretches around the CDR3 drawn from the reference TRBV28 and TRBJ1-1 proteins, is DVKVTQSSRYLVKRTGEKVFLECVQDMDHENMFWYRQDPGLGLRLIYFSYDVKMKEKGDIPEGYSVSREKKERFSLILESASTNQTSMYLCASKSGGGGSAFFGQGTRLTVV.